This paragraph reports one TCR beta chain. Its cognate antigen has yet to be identified. Base qualities are not at hand, and no much larger clone is one base apart. Taken from cysteine to phenylalanine, the CDR3 has 13 residues. Only the CDR3 part of the read is kept: 39 bases, read in frame from the first base. After removal of 6 bases from V and 7 bases from J, the junction retains 5 bases not matched to a gene. Via the germline V gene, CDR1 is MNHEY and CDR2 SVGAGI. Following the manufacturer's recommendations, the immunoSEQ kit was used to generate TCR beta libraries from genomic DNA. To prepare libraries, a first multiplex PCR with proprietary primers was run, followed by a second PCR that added unique barcodes, and a bead cleanup was done after each round. A kit-provided positive control reaction and a negative control reaction were included in every sample batch. The final libraries were assessed on an Agilent 4200 TapeStation D1000 ScreenTape, pooled by volume, and quantified by qPCR. An Illumina NextSeq500 fitted with a MidOutput 150-cycle cartridge performed the sequencing, running 156 Read1 cycles and 15 Index1 cycles with the kit's custom primers. The pooled library was loaded at 1.0 pM, with a 20% PhiX control spiked in. The original pipeline was this. Vendor-processed data were analyzed in R, and a clonotype was defined as all T cells sharing the same CDR3 nucleotide sequence. In the clone abundance analyses, frequencies in each sample were normalized to that sample's 10,000 most abundant clones. Public T cell clones, which averaged fewer than five per sample, were excluded before analysis. Tumor-enriched and baseline blood-enriched clonotypes were defined by at least a 32-fold difference in abundance between compartments. A beta-binomial differential abundance model was used to identify clonotypes that expanded or contracted between blood time points. Tumor-blood repertoire similarity was measured with the Baroni-Urbani and Buser coefficient, and groups were compared using two-tailed Wilcoxon tests in R. Here the immuneACCESS table is served through TCRdb, limited to in-frame sequences with V and J called. Missing clones are a known gap in these copies; in checked studies unresolved V genes cover under half, and the rest lacks a known reason. V, J and clone size reflect that table, while D and trimming were determined from the DNA. Counted in this sample were 70,000 to 80,000 clones; roughly 85% of them appeared once. The ten most abundant clones make up around 21% of the sample.

The sample's time point label, decoded: blood 2 weeks post-SBRT. Read against the paper, the sample's treatment or condition label means: 15 Gy SBRT to primary tumor, nephrectomy 4 weeks later. To follow tumor-enriched clonotypes, peripheral blood was collected serially from radiation-treated patients at baseline and again at 2 weeks and 4 weeks after SBRT. Every patient had renal cell carcinoma of clear cell pathology. Genomic DNA for TCR sequencing was prepared using the QIAamp DNA Blood Mini Kit (Qiagen). Only samples passing all quality control checks were included in the analyses. The data originate from a study of radiation and T cells in renal cell carcinoma (dated by TCRdb to about 2020). Context from the whole study: Samples came from a clinical trial, in which primary renal cell carcinomas received 15 Gy stereotactic body radiation therapy followed by nephrectomy 4 weeks later. In total, 53 samples underwent TCR beta sequencing: 25 or so tumors plus 27 peripheral blood samples. Across all 50 or so samples, 3.5 million to 4.5 million unique CDR3 nucleotide sequences encoding around 2,500,000 unique CDR3 amino acid sequences were identified. The research as a whole found: Because the trial had a single-armed design, the trial could not examine how radiation dose or scheduling affected the TCR repertoire. In blood, the top tumor clonotypes increased between baseline and 2 weeks post-radiation and then shrank by 4 weeks, which suggests that tumor-resident clones expanded only transiently. Tracking of blood repertoire dynamics stopped at four to five weeks after treatment, with no follow-up past that point. Because pretreatment tumor biopsies were not available, the baseline intratumoral presence of clonotypes could not be determined.

The sequence was obtained from a woman in her forties or fifties with renal cell carcinoma. The chain couples TRBV6-5 to TRBJ2-2; the junction holds 7 bases that match TRBD1. Material: blood, obtained from a patient whose treatment included radiotherapy and nephrectomy. The nucleotides are TGTGCCAGCAGGGCAGGGGGAATCGGGGAGCTGTTTTTT. The translation is CASRAGGIGELFF.